This is a list of T cell receptor beta chains from one sample in a study of cytomegalovirus exposure and HLA in healthy donors. Produced via immunoSEQ multiplex PCR; TCRdb's table is partial and in-frame only. The sample yields around 160,000 clones, 55% to 70% seen once. Sequencing used PBMCs. The receptors derive from a woman aged 40 to 49 in good health and CMV-seropositive. CDR3s include the opening cysteine and the closing phenylalanine or tryptophan. The D gene is left open where the match is weak. For some rows the clone size is stated as once, few or many, or as a class when expanded; others skip it.

CDR3aa	CDR3nt	d_gene	j_gene	abundance	v_gene
CASSSQGAGANVLTF	TGTGCCAGTAGCTCACAGGGGGCTGGGGCCAACGTCCTGACTTTC	TRBD1	TRBJ2-6	NA	TRBV19
CASSYNRGNQPQHF	TGTGCCAGCAGTTACAACAGGGGTAATCAGCCCCAGCATTTT	TRBD1	TRBJ1-5	NA	TRBV6-6
CASSLGLAGGTDTQYF	TGTGCCAGCAGCTTGGGACTAGCGGGGGGAACAGATACGCAGTATTTT	TRBD2	TRBJ2-3	NA	TRBV5-5
CASSLGAYGEQYF	TGTGCCAGCAGCCTGGGAGCCTATGGGGAGCAGTACTTC	NA	TRBJ2-7	NA	TRBV7-6
CASSIGYRGNTEAFF	TGTGCCAGTAGTATAGGTTACAGGGGGAACACTGAAGCTTTCTTT	TRBD1	TRBJ1-1	few	TRBV19
CASGEGHQPQNF	TGTGCCAGCGGGGAGGGACATCAGCCCCAGAATTTT	NA	TRBJ1-5	NA	TRBV6-5
CASSPLNTPEGPYNEQFF	TGTGCCAGCTCACCATTAAACACCCCGGAGGGCCCCTACAATGAGCAGTTCTTC	NA	TRBJ2-1	few	TRBV18
CASTSSPGGPIDTQYF	TGTGCCAGTACTTCGAGCCCGGGGGGGCCGATAGATACGCAGTATTTT	TRBD2	TRBJ2-3	NA	TRBV19
CASSQAGTEAYEQYF	TGCGCCAGCAGCCAAGCCGGGACTGAAGCCTACGAGCAGTACTTC	NA	TRBJ2-7	NA	TRBV4-3
CASSTIGTSGSTDTQYF	TGTGCCAGCAGCACCATCGGGACTAGCGGGAGCACAGATACGCAGTATTTT	TRBD2	TRBJ2-3	NA	TRBV7-3
CASSPPLNRVLDTEAFF	TGTGCCAGCTCACCACCTCTTAACAGGGTGTTGGACACTGAAGCTTTCTTT	NA	TRBJ1-1	NA	TRBV18
CASSTQAGVIGNEQFF	TGTGCCAGCAGCACACAAGCGGGAGTAATTGGGAATGAGCAGTTCTTC	TRBD2	TRBJ2-1	NA	TRBV7-2
CASSIRQDSPLHF	TGTGCCAGTAGCATCCGACAGGATTCACCCCTCCACTTT	NA	TRBJ1-6	NA	TRBV19
CASSGPPPNEQYF	TGTGCCAGCAGCGGGCCCCCGCCGAATGAGCAGTACTTC	NA	TRBJ2-7	NA	TRBV5-8
CASSYSGGRATYEQYF	TGTGCCAGCAGTTATTCCGGCGGGAGGGCCACCTACGAGCAGTACTTC	TRBD2	TRBJ2-7	NA	TRBV6-6
CATNGQGSINEQFF	TGTGCCACCAACGGACAGGGTTCGATCAATGAGCAGTTCTTC	TRBD1	TRBJ2-1	NA	TRBV27
CASSLGAHGYTF	TGTGCCAGCAGCTTGGGGGCTCATGGCTACACCTTC	NA	TRBJ1-2	NA	TRBV5-4
CASSYPTGRTEAFF	TGTGCCAGCAGCTACCCGACAGGGCGAACTGAAGCTTTCTTT	TRBD1	TRBJ1-1	NA	TRBV5-8
CASSLPLGTGGSGELFF	TGTGCCAGCAGTCTCCCGTTGGGGACAGGGGGATCCGGGGAGCTGTTTTTT	TRBD1	TRBJ2-2	few	TRBV28
CSVRGQIGSDTQYF	TGCAGCGTTAGGGGTCAGATAGGATCAGATACGCAGTATTTT	NA	TRBJ2-3	NA	TRBV29-1
CASSDPAGAPEQYF	TGTGCCAGCAGTGACCCCGCTGGAGCCCCCGAGCAGTACTTC	NA	TRBJ2-7	NA	TRBV2
CASSPHPAAREGSYEQYF	TGCGCCAGCAGCCCCCACCCGGCGGCGCGGGAGGGCTCCTACGAGCAGTACTTC	TRBD2	TRBJ2-7	NA	TRBV4-3
CASSLGTSGAPVVQFF	TGTGCCAGCAGCCTCGGGACTAGCGGGGCCCCCGTCGTGCAGTTCTTC	TRBD2	TRBJ2-1	NA	TRBV9
CASSATSGGRTEAFF	TGTGCCAGCAGCGCTACATCAGGGGGGCGGACTGAAGCTTTCTTT	TRBD1	TRBJ1-1	NA	TRBV9
CASSLSPGTAYEQYF	TGTGCCAGCAGTTTATCTCCCGGGACAGCCTACGAGCAGTACTTC	TRBD1	TRBJ2-7	once	TRBV28
CASSQGRTGRTSGYTF	TGCGCCAGCAGCCAAGGAAGGACAGGGCGAACTTCCGGCTACACCTTC	TRBD1	TRBJ1-2	NA	TRBV4-1